Below, 2 T cell receptor beta chains from the same sample are listed, as sequenced in a study of glioma-infiltrating T cells after dendritic cell vaccination. Here immunoSEQ multiplex PCR was the method, and the copy in TCRdb shows in-frame clones only, minus some. The sample includes approximately 90,000 clones, more than 75% of them seen just once. The sample in question was blood, obtained before dendritic cell vaccination. These receptors came from a human donor with glioblastoma.

The chain carries TRBV5-1 and TRBJ2-1; a weak D match, TRBD1 (5 bases). The CDR3 has 15 residues. Trimming stripped 0 bases from V and 0 bases from J, with 7 bases between. Germline values: CDR1 SGHRS, CDR2 YFSETQ. The CDR3 nucleotides read TGCGCCAGCAGCTTGGGGACACCCTCCTACAATGAGCAGTTCTTC. This codes for CASSLGTPSYNEQFF.

The V call is TRBV9, the J call TRBJ2-3; D is undetermined. Germline V gene sequence: CDR1 SGDLS, CDR2 YYNGEE. The CDR3 contains 13 residues. With 1 base removed from V and 4 bases from J, the gap between germline ends came to 7 bases. CDR3 loop: CASSVSWPDTQYF. The CDR3, as DNA: TGTGCCAGCAGCGTAAGTTGGCCAGATACGCAGTATTTT.